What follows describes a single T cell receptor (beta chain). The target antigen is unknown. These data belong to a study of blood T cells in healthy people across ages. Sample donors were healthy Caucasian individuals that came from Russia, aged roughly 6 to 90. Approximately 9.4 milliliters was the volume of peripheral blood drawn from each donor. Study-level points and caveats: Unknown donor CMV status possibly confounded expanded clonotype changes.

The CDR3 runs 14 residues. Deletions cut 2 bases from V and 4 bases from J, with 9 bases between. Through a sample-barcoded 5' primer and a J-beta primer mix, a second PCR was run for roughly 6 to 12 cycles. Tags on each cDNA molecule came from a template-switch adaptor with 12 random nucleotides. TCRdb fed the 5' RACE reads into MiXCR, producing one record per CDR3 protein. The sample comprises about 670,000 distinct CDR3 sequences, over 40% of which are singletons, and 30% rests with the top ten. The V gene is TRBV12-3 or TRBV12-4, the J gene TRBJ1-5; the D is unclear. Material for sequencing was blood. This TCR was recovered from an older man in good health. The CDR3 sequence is CASSLRQWNQPQHF. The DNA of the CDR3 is TGTGCCAGCAGTTTACGGCAGTGGAATCAGCCCCAGCATTTT.